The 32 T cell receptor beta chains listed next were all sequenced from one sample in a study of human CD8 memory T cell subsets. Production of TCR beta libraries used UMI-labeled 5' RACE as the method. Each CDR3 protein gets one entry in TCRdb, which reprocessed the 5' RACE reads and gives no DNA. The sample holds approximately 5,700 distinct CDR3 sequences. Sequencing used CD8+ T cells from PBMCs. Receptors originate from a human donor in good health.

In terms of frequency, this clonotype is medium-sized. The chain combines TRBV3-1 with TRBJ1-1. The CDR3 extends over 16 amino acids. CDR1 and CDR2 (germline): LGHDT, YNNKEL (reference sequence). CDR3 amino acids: CASSQDMGGRNTEAFF. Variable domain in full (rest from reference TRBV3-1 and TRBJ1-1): DTAVSQTPKYLVTQMGNDKSIKCEQNLGHDTMYWYKQDSKKFLKIMFSYNNKELIINETVPNRFSPKSPDKAHLNLHINSLELGDSAVYFCASSQDMGGRNTEAFFGQGTRLTVV.

Here the CDR3 reads CACGLGNTEAFF. The chain uses TRBV6-6 and TRBJ1-1. This CDR3 is 12 amino acids long. CDR1 is MNHNY, CDR2 SVGAGI, per germline (reference sequence).

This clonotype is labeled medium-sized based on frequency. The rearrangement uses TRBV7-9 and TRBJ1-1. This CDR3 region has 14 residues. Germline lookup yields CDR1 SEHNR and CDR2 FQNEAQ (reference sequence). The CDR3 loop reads CASSLYSVNTEAFF.

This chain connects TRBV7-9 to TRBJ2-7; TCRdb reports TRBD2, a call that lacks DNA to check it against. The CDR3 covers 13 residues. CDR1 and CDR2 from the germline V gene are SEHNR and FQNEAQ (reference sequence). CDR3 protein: CASSLGTTPEQYF.

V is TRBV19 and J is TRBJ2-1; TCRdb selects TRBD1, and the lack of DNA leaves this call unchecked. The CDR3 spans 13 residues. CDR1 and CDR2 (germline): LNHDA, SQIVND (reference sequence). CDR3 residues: CASSFGAGNEQFF.

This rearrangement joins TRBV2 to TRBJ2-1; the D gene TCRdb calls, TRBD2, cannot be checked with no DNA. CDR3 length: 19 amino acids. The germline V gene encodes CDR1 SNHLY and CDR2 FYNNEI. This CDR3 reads CASRNPGTSGGASYNEQFF. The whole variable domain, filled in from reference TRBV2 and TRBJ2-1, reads EPEVTQTPSHQVTQMGQEVILRCVPISNHLYFYWYRQILGQKVEFLVSFYNNEISEKSEIFDDQFSVERPDGSNFTLKIRSTKLEDSAMYFCASRNPGTSGGASYNEQFFGPGTRLTVL.

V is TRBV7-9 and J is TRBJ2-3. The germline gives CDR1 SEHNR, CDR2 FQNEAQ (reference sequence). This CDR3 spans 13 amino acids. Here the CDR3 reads CASSSANTDTQYF.

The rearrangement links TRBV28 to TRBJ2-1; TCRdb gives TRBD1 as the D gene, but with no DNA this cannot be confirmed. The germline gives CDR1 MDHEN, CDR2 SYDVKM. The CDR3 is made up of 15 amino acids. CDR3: CASSPGQLVYNEQFF.

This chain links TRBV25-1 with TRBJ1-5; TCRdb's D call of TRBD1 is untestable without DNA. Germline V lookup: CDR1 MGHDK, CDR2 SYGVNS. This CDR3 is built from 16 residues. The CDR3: CASTTGGDYSNQPQHF.

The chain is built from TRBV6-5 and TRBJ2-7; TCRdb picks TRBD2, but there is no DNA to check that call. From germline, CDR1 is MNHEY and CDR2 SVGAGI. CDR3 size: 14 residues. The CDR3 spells CASSLSGVASEQYF.

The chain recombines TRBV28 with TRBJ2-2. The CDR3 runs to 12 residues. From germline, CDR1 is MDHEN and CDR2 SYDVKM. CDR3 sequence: CASSRTEGELFF.

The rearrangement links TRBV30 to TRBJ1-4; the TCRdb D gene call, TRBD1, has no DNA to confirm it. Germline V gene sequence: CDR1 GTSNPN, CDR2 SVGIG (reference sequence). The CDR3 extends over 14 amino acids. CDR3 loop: CAWSKGRLNEKLFF.

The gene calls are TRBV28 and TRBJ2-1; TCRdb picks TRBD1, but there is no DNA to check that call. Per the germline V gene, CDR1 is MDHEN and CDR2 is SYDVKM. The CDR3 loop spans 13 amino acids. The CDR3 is CASSPGVRNEQFF. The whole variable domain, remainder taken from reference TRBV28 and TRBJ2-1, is DVKVTQSSRYLVKRTGEKVFLECVQDMDHENMFWYRQDPGLGLRLIYFSYDVKMKEKGDIPEGYSVSREKKERFSLILESASTNQTSMYLCASSPGVRNEQFFGPGTRLTVL.

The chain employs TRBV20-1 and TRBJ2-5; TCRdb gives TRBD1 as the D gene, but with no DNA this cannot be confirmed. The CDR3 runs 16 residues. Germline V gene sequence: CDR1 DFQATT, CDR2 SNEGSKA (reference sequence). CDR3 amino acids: CSASGTTILSGETQYF.

The CDR3 reads CASSQGHLMNTEAFF. The genes are TRBV6-2 or TRBV6-3 and TRBJ1-1; lacking DNA, the TRBD1 call made by TCRdb goes unchecked. This CDR3 comprises 15 residues. Germline CDR1 is MNHEY and CDR2 is SVGEGT.

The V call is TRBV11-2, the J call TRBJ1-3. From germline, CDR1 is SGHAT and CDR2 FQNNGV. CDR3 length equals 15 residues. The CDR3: CASSLGANSGNTIYF. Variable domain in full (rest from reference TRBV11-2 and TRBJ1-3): EAGVAQSPRYKIIEKRQSVAFWCNPISGHATLYWYQQILGQGPKLLIQFQNNGVVDDSQLPKDRFSAERLKGVDSTLKIQPAKLEDSAVYLCASSLGANSGNTIYFGEGSWLTVV.

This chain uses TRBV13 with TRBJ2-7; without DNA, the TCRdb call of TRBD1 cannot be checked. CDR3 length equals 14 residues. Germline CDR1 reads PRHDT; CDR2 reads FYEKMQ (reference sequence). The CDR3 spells CASSLGPREGEQYF.

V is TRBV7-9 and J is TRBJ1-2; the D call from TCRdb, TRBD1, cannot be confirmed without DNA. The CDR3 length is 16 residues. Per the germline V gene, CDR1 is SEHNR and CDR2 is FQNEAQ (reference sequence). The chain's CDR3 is CASSFGTGDTRGGYTF.

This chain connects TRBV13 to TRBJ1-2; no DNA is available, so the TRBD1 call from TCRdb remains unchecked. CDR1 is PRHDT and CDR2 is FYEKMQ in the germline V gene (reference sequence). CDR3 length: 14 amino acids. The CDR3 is CASSSTGRVYGYTF.

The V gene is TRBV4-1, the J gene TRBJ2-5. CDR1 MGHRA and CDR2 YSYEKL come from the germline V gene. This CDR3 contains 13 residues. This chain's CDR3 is CASSQSRQETQYF.

CDR3: CASSFQNRGSETQYF. The rearrangement uses TRBV28 and TRBJ2-5; TCRdb's D gene call, TRBD1, goes unchecked for lack of DNA. The CDR3 is 15 residues long. The V gene's germline CDR1 is MDHEN and CDR2 SYDVKM.

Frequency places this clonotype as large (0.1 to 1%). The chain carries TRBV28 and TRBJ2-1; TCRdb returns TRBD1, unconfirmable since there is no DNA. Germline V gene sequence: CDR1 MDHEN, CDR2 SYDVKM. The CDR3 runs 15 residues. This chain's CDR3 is CASSLSGNPYNEQFF.

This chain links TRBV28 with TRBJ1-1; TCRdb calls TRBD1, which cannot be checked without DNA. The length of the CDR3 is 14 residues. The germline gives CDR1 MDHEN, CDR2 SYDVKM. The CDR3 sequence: CASSTNRGNTEAFF.

CDR3 amino acids: CASSFWADQETQYF. The chain couples TRBV28 to TRBJ2-5. Germline values: CDR1 MDHEN, CDR2 SYDVKM. This CDR3 spans 14 amino acids.

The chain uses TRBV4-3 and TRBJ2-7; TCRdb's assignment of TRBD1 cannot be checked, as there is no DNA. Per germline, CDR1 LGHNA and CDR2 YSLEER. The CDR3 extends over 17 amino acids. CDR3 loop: CASSQDQAGTASYEQYF.

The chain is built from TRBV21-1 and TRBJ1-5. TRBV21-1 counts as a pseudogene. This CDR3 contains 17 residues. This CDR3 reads CASSSRTAGHSNQPQHF.

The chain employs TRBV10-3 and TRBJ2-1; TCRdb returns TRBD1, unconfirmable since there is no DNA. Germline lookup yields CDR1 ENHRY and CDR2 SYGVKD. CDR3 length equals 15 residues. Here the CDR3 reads CAISESQRGHNEQFF.

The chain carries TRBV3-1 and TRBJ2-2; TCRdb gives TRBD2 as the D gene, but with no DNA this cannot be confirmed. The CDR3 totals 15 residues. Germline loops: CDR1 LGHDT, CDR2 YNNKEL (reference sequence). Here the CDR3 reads CASTDTSGVHRELFF.

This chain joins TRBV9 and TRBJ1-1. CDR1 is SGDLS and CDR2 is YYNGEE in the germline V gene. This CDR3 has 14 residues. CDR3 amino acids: CASSVQVAGGEAFF.

Here the CDR3 reads CANYWKVFGQETQYF. The chain couples TRBV2 to TRBJ2-5. This CDR3 region has 15 residues. Germline values: CDR1 SNHLY, CDR2 FYNNEI.

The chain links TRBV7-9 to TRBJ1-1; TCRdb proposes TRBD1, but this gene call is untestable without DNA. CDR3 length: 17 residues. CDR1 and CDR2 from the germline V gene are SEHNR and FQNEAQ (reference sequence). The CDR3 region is CASSLPPRAAAGTEAFF.

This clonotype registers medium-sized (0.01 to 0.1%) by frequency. CDR3 region: CASSEGGVAEFTDTQYF. This chain connects TRBV10-2 to TRBJ2-3; absent DNA, TCRdb's TRBD2 call cannot be checked. CDR1 and CDR2 from the germline V gene are WSHSY and SAAADI. This CDR3 spans 17 amino acids.